This TCR beta chain appears in the sequencing data of a study of blood T cell repertoires in COVID-19. The CDR3 runs to 14 residues. Germline loops: CDR1 MNHNS, CDR2 SASEGT. Trimming took 1 base from V and 4 from J, leaving 10 bases between them. TCRdb's table, derived via immunoSEQ multiplex PCR, lists solely in-frame clones and lacks some. This table has about 190,000 clones, about 87% appearing once. Sequenced: peripheral blood. The TCR sequence derives from a woman between 65 and 79 years old with COVID-19, enrolled during active disease. The rearrangement uses TRBV6-1 and TRBJ1-2; D remains unclear. The CDR3 DNA is TGTGCCAGCAGTGAAGTTTCAGGAGGCTATGGCTACACCTTC. Translated, it gives CASSEVSGGYGYTF.